A selection of T cell receptor beta chains follows, all from one sample in a study of T cell responses to AZD1222 COVID-19 vaccine. Generated by immunoSEQ multiplex PCR, the TCRdb table keeps only in-frame clones and is missing some. The sample has about 150,000 clones; 90% to 95% are singletons. Specimen: peripheral blood, collected on day 0 of AZD1222 vaccination. These receptors all stem from an adult in good health. CDR3s include the opening cysteine and the closing phenylalanine or tryptophan. Each record gives: V gene, J gene, clone size, D gene, CDR3 DNA, CDR3 protein. The D gene is left open where the match is weak. Not all rows give a size; the values are once, few, many and, for expanded clones, a class.

V: TRBV19; J: TRBJ1-5; size: NA; D: NA; DNA: TGTGCCAGTCACCAGGGGAATCAGCCCCAGCATTTT; CDR3: CASHQGNQPQHF
V: TRBV4-1; J: TRBJ2-7; size: NA; D: NA; DNA: TGCGCCAGCAGCCAAATCGATTTAGGAATATCGACCTACGAGCAGTACTTC; CDR3: CASSQIDLGISTYEQYF
V: TRBV19; J: TRBJ2-1; size: NA; D: NA; DNA: TGTGCCAGTAGTCCCCGTCCGCGATTAAGCTCCTACAATGAGCAGTTCTTC; CDR3: CASSPRPRLSSYNEQFF
V: TRBV7-2; J: TRBJ1-5; size: NA; D: NA; DNA: TGTGCCAGCAGCCCCACCCCAGGGGACGGCAATCAGCCCCAGCATTTT; CDR3: CASSPTPGDGNQPQHF
V: TRBV13; J: TRBJ1-2; size: NA; D: TRBD1; DNA: TGTGCCAGCAGCCAGGGGGACTATGGCTACACCTTC; CDR3: CASSQGDYGYTF
V: TRBV24-1; J: TRBJ2-1; size: NA; D: TRBD1; DNA: TGTGCCACCAGGCGGGACAGGGTCTACAATGAGCAGTTCTTC; CDR3: CATRRDRVYNEQFF
V: TRBV6-2/TRBV6-3; J: TRBJ2-1; size: NA; D: NA; DNA: TGTGCCAGCAGTTACTCTAAACAGCGGGCCTACAATGAGCAGTTCTTC; CDR3: CASSYSKQRAYNEQFF
V: TRBV5-1; J: TRBJ1-4; size: once; D: TRBD1; DNA: TGCGCCAGCAGCTTGGGAATGACAGGGGTATGGGGTGAAAAACTGTTTTTT; CDR3: CASSLGMTGVWGEKLFF
V: TRBV7-2; J: TRBJ2-3; size: NA; D: NA; DNA: TGTGCCAGCAGCTTAGACCGGGCCCCTGGCACGCAGTATTTT; CDR3: CASSLDRAPGTQYF
V: TRBV18; J: TRBJ2-1; size: NA; D: TRBD1; DNA: TGTGCCAGCTCACCCGACAGGGTAGGCGAGCAGTTCTTC; CDR3: CASSPDRVGEQFF
V: TRBV10-3; J: TRBJ2-1; size: NA; D: NA; DNA: TGTGCCATCAGTGAGGGGAATGAGCAGTTCTTC; CDR3: CAISEGNEQFF
V: TRBV25-1; J: TRBJ1-3; size: NA; D: NA; DNA: TGTGCCAGCAGTGAAAGCTTCGGCAGAGGAAACACCATATATTTT; CDR3: CASSESFGRGNTIYF
V: TRBV12-5; J: TRBJ2-5; size: few; D: TRBD2; DNA: TGTGCTAGTGGCTTCGCAGGAACTGGTAGCGGGGGCCGTGAGACCCAGTACTTC; CDR3: CASGFAGTGSGGRETQYF
V: TRBV6-2/TRBV6-3; J: TRBJ1-1; size: NA; D: NA; DNA: TGTGCCAGCAGTTACGCAGGGAACCCCACTGAAGCTTTCTTT; CDR3: CASSYAGNPTEAFF
V: TRBV6-2/TRBV6-3; J: TRBJ1-1; size: NA; D: NA; DNA: TGTGCCAGCAGCCAGAAGACTGAAGCTTTCTTT; CDR3: CASSQKTEAFF
V: TRBV29-1; J: TRBJ1-1; size: NA; D: TRBD1; DNA: TGCAGCGTTGTCCGGACAGGGGGCCCCACTGAAGCTTTCTTT; CDR3: CSVVRTGGPTEAFF
V: TRBV7-6; J: TRBJ2-2; size: NA; D: TRBD1; DNA: TGTGCCAGCAGCTTCTACCCGGGACAGGAGAACTTGAACACCGGGGAGCTGTTTTTT; CDR3: CASSFYPGQENLNTGELFF
V: TRBV7-9; J: TRBJ1-2; size: NA; D: NA; DNA: TGTGCCAGCAGCTTAGGGGTCCAGGGACACGACTATGGCTACACCTTC; CDR3: CASSLGVQGHDYGYTF
V: TRBV7-2; J: TRBJ1-3; size: NA; D: TRBD1; DNA: TGTGCCAGCAGCTTCAACAGGGGGGGAGGAAACACCATATATTTT; CDR3: CASSFNRGGGNTIYF
V: TRBV27; J: TRBJ2-3; size: NA; D: TRBD2; DNA: TGTGCCAGCAGTTTAAGATTAGCGGGGGGGCCAAGGGATACGCAGTATTTT; CDR3: CASSLRLAGGPRDTQYF
V: TRBV7-3; J: TRBJ2-2; size: NA; D: NA; DNA: TGTGCCAGCAGCTTAGACTCCGGGGAGCTGTTTTTT; CDR3: CASSLDSGELFF
V: TRBV7-2; J: TRBJ2-3; size: NA; D: NA; DNA: TGTGCCAGCAGCTTGTCGACCGGGGACACAGATACGCAGTATTTT; CDR3: CASSLSTGDTDTQYF
V: TRBV24-1; J: TRBJ1-5; size: once; D: NA; DNA: TGTGCCACCAGTAAAGGGCAGGGTAACAATCAGCCCCAGCATTTT; CDR3: CATSKGQGNNQPQHF
V: TRBV7-8; J: TRBJ1-6; size: NA; D: NA; DNA: TGTGCCAGCAGCTTACTTGGGACATCGTCTAATTCACCCCTCCACTTT; CDR3: CASSLLGTSSNSPLHF
V: TRBV24-1; J: TRBJ2-2; size: once; D: TRBD2; DNA: TGTGCCACCAGTGATCCACGGGGGGGGAGCACCGGGGAGCTGTTTTTT; CDR3: CATSDPRGGSTGELFF
V: TRBV5-5; J: TRBJ2-2; size: NA; D: NA; DNA: TGTGCCAGCAGCTCTACCGGGAAGCGGAGACCGAACACCGGGGAGCTGTTTTTT; CDR3: CASSSTGKRRPNTGELFF
V: TRBV12-5; J: TRBJ2-3; size: once; D: TRBD2; DNA: TGTGCTAGTGGTTTACGGTTAGCGGGAGATACGCAGTATTTT; CDR3: CASGLRLAGDTQYF